The clone carrying this T cell receptor (beta chain) was found many times. The antigen is undetermined. TCRdb re-analysed the 5' RACE reads in MiXCR, keeping a single row per CDR3 protein. This sample has approximately 230,000 distinct CDR3 sequences, with 6.5% to 8% found just once. Healthy Caucasian donors formed the entire cohort. The CDR3 sequence is 13 residues long. Between the trimmed V and J ends, which lost 7 bases and 5 bases, there was a span of 14 bases. This entry comes from a study of identical twins. Study conclusions and caveats: Invariant MAIT and iNKT cells could partly confound zero-insertion analyses.

These same data were also listed under a study on T cells expressing NK-cell markers. That source notes: In several experiments, sorting was confined to alpha-beta TCR T cells through use of an anti-gamma-delta TCR antibody. For six donors, the dominant NKG2C+ clonotypes made up roughly 1.0-7.5% of their CD8+ T cells.

This chain joins TRBV12-3 or TRBV12-4 and TRBJ1-2; no firm D call. Sequencing input: CD8+ T cells sorted from blood. The sequence derives from a woman aged 18-29 years in good health. The CDR3 loop is CASTISSAYGYTF. The CDR3 bases are TGTGCCAGCACCATCTCATCCGCATATGGCTACACCTTC.